This note documents a single T cell receptor (beta chain) sequence. V lost 0 bases to trimming and J lost 6 bases; unmatched junction nucleotides: 7. The CDR3 runs 17 residues. Germline V gene lookup returns CDR1 SGHRS and CDR2 YFSETQ. Only in-frame clones appear in the TCRdb table, and some are missing; sequencing was by immunoSEQ multiplex PCR. The table shows about 150,000 clones, with 65% to 90% occurring only once. The entry originates in a study of blood T cell repertoires in COVID-19. Sequencing used peripheral blood. The clonotype comes from a woman aged 55-70 years with COVID-19, enrolled during active disease. The chain carries TRBV5-1 and TRBJ2-3, with 13 nucleotides matching TRBD2. CDR3 sequence: CASSLGLAGGIGDTQYF. The DNA of the CDR3 is TGCGCCAGCAGCTTGGGACTAGCGGGGGGTATAGGTGATACGCAGTATTTT.